A single sample is the source of the 4 T cell receptor beta chains below, sequenced in a study of T cell responses to AZD1222 COVID-19 vaccine (dated by TCRdb to about 2021). The library relied on the immunoSEQ multiplex PCR assay. In TCRdb, the immuneACCESS table is reduced to in-frame sequences with V and J assigned. These tables do not hold every clone; where another copy was compared, an unresolved V gene accounts for under half, and the others remain unexplained. In this sample the table shows about 77,000 clones, roughly nine tenths of which occur a single time. The ten largest clones add up to roughly 4.8% of the sample. In light of the paper, this sample's time point label describes: about 28 days (+/-7) after the second vaccine dose. The sample consisted of peripheral blood, taken 28 days after the second AZD1222 dose. The receptors derive from an adult who received the AZD1222 COVID-19 vaccine.

The rearrangement uses TRBV4-1 and TRBJ2-2; D is unclear. This CDR3 has 18 amino acids. The germline CDR1 and CDR2 sequences are MGHRA and YSYEKL. V was cut by 0 bases and J by 3 bases, with 17 bases left in between. The chain's CDR3 is CASSQDNPSAAYTGELFF. The CDR3 coding sequence is TGCGCCAGCAGCCAAGATAATCCCTCCGCGGCGTACACCGGGGAGCTGTTTTTT.

The V gene is TRBV2, the J gene TRBJ1-3; no clear D. Trimming shortened V by 8 bases and J by 0 bases, and 17 bases separated the two germline ends. Per the germline V gene, CDR1 is SNHLY and CDR2 is FYNNEI. The CDR3 runs to 16 residues. CDR3 protein: CASLEGPTLSGNTIYF. Here the CDR3 DNA reads TGTGCCAGCCTTGAAGGACCGACCCTCTCTGGAAACACCATATATTTT.

This clone has a single count. The CDR3 bases are TGTGCCAGTAGCCCCCCCCGACTAGCGGGAGAGACCCAGTACTTC. It translates to CASSPPRLAGETQYF. The chain carries TRBV19 and TRBJ2-5, with TRBD2 matching over 10 bases. V was clipped by 6 bases and J by 4 bases; unmatched bases: 8. This CDR3 region has 15 residues. CDR1 is LNHDA, CDR2 SQIVND, per germline (reference sequence).

The chain is built from TRBV4-3 and TRBJ1-2; D is uncertain. CDR1 and CDR2 (germline): LGHNA, YSLEER. V lost 0 bases, J lost 7 bases, and 12 bases lay in between. The CDR3 is 14 amino acids. The CDR3 DNA sequence: TGCGCCAGCAGCCAAGATCTATCCGTGATTGGCTACACCTTC. Translated: CASSQDLSVIGYTF.